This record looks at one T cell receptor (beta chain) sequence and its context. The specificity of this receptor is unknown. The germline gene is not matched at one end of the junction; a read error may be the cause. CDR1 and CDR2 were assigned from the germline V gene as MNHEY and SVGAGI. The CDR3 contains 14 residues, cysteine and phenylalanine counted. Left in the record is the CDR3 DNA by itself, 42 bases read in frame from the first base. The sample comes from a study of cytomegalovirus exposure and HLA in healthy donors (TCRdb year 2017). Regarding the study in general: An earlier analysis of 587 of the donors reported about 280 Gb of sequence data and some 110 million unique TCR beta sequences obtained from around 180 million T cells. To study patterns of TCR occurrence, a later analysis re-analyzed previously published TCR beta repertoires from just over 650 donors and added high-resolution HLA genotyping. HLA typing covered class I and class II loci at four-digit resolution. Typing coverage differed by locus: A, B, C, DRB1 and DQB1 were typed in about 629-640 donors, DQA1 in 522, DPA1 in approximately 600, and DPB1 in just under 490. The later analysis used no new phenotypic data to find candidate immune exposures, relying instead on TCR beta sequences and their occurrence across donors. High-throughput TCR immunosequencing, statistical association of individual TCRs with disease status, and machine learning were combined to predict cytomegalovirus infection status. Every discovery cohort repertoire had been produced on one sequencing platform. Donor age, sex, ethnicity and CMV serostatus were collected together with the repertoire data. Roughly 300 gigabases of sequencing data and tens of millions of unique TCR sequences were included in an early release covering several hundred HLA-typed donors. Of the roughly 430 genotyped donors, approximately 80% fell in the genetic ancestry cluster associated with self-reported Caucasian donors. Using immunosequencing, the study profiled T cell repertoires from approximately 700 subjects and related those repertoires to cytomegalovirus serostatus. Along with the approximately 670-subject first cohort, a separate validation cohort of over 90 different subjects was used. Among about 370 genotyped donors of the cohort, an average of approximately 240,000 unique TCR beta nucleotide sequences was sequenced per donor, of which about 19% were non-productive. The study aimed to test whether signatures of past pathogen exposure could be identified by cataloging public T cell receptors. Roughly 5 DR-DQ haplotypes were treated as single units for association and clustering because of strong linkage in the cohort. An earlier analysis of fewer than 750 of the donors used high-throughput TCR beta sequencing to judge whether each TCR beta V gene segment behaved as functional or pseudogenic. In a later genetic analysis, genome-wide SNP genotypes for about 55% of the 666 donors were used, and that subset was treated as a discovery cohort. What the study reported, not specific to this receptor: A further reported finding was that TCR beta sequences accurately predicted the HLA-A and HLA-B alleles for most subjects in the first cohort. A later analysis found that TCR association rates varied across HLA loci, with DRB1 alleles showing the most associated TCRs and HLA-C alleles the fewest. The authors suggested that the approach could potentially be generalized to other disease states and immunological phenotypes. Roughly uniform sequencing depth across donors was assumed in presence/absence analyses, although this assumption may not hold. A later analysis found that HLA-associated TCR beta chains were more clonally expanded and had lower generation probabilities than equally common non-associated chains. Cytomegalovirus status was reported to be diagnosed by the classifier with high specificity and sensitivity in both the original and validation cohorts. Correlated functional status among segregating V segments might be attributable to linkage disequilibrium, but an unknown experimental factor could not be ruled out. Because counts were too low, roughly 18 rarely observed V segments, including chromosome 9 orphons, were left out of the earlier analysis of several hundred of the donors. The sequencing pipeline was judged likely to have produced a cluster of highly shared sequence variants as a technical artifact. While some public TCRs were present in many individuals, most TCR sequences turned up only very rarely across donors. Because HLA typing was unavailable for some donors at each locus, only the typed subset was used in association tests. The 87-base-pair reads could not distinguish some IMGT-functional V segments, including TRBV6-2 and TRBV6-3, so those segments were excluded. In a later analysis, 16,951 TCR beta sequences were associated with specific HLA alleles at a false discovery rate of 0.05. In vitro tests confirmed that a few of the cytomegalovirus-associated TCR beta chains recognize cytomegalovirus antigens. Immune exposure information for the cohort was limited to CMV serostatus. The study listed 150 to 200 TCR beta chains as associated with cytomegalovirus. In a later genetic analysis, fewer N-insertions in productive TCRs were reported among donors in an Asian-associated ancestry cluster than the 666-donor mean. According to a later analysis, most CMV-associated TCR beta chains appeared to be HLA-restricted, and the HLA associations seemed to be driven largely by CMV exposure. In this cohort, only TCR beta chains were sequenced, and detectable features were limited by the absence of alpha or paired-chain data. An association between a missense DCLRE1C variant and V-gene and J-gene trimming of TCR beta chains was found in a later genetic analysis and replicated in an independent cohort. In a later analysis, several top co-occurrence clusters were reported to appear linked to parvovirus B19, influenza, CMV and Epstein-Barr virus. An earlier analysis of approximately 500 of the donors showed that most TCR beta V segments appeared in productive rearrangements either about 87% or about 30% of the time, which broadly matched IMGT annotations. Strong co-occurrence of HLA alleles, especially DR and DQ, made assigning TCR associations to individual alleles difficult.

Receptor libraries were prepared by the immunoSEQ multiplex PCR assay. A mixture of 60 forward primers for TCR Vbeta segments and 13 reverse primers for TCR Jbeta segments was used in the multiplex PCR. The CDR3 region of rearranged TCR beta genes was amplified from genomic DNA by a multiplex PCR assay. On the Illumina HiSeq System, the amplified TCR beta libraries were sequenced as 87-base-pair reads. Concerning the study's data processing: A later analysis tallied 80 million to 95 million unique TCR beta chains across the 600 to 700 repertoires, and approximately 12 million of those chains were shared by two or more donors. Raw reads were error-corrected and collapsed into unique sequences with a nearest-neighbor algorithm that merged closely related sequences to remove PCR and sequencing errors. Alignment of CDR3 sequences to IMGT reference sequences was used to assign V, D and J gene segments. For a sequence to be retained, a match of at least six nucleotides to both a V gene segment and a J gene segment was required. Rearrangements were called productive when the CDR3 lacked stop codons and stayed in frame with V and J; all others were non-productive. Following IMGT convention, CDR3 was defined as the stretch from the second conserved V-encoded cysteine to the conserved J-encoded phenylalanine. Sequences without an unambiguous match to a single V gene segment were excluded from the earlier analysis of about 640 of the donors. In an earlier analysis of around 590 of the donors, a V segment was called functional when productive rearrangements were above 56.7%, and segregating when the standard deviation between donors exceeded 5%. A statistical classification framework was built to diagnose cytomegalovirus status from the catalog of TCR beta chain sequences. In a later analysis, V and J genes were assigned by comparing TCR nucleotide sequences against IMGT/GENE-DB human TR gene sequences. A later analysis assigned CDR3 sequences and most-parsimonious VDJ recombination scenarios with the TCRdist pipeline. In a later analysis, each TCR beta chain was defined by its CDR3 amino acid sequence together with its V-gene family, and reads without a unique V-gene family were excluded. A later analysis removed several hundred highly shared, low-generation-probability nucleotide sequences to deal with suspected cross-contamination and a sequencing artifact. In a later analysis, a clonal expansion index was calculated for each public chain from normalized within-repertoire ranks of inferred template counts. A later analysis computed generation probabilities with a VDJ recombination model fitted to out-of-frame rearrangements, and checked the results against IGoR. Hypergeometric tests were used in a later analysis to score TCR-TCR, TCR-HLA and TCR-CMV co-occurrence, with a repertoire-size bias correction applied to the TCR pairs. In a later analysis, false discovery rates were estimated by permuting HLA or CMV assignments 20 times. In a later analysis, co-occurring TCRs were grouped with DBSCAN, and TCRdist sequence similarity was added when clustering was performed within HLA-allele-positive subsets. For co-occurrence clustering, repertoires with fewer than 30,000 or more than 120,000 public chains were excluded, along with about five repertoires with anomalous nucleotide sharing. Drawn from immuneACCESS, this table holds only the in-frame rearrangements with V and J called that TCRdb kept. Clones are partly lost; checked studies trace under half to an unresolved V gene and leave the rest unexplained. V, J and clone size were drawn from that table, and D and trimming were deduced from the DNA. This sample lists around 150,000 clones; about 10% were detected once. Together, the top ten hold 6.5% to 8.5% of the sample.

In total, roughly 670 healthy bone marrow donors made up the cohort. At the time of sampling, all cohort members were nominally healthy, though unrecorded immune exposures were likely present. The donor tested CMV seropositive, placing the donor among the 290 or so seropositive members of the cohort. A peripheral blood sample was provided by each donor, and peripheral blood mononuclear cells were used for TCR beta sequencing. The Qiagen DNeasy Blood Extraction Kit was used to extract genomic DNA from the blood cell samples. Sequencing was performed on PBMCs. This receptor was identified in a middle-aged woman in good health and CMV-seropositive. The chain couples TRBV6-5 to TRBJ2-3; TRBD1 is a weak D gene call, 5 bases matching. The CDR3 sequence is CASSYVRGTGTQYF. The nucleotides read TGTGCCAGCAGTTACGTCCGAGGCACAGGTACGCAGTATTTT.